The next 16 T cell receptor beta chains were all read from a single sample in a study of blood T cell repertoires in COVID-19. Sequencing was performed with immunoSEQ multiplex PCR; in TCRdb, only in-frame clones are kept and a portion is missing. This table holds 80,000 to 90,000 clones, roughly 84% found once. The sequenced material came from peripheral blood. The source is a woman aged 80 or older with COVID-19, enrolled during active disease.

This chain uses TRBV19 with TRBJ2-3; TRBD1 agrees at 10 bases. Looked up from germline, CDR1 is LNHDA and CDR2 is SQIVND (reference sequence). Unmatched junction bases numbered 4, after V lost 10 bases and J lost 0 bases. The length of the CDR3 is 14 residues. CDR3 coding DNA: TGTGCCACCAAGGACAGGGGGAGCACAGATACGCAGTATTTT. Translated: CATKDRGSTDTQYF.

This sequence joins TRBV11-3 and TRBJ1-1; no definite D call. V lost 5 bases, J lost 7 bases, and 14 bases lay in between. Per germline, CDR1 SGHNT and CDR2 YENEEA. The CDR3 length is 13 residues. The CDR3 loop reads CASSLMEGGEAFF. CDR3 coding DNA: TGTGCCAGCAGCCTGATGGAGGGAGGTGAAGCTTTCTTT.

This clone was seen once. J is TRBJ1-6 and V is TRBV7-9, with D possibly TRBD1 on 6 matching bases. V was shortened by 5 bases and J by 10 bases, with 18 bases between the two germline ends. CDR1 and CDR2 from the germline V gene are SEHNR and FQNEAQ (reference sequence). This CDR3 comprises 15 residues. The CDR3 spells CASSPQTGWGSPLHF. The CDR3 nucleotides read TGTGCCAGCAGCCCACAAACAGGGTGGGGCTCACCCCTCCACTTT.

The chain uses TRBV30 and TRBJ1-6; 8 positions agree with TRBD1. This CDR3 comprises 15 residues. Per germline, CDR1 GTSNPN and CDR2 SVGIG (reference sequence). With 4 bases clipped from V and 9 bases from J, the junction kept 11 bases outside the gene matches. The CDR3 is CAWNRAGTGSSPLHF. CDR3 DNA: TGTGCCTGGAACCGCGCCGGGACAGGATCTTCACCCCTCCACTTT. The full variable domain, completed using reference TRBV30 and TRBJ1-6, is SQTIHQWPATLVQPVGSPLSLECTVEGTSNPNLYWYRQAAGRGLQLLFYSVGIGQISSEVPQNLSASRPQDRQFILSSKKLLLSDSGFYLCAWNRAGTGSSPLHFGNGTRLTVT.

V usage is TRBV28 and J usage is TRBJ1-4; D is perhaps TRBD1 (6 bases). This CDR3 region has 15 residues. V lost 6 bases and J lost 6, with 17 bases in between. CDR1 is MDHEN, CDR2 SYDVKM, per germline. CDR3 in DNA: TGTGCCAGCAGCCCCCAGGGGTATAATCATGAAAAACTGTTTTTT. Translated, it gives CASSPQGYNHEKLFF.

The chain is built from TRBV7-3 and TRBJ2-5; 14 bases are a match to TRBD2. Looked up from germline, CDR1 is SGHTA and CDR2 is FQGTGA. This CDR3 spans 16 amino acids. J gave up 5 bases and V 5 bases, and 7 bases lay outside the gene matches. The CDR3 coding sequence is TGTGCCAGCAGCCTCGGACTAGCGGGAGGTGGTGAGACCCAGTACTTC. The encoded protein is CASSLGLAGGGETQYF.

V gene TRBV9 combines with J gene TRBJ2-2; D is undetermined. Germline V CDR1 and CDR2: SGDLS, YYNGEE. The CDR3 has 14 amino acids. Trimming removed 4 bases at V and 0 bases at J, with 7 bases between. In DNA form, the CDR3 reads TGTGCCAGCAGCCCGTCTACGAACACCGGGGAGCTGTTTTTT. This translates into CASSPSTNTGELFF. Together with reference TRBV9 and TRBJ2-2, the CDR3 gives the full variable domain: DSGVTQTPKHLITATGQRVTLRCSPRSGDLSVYWYQQSLDQGLQFLIQYYNGEERAKGNILERFSAQQFPDLHSELNLSSLELGDSALYFCASSPSTNTGELFFGEGSRLTVL.

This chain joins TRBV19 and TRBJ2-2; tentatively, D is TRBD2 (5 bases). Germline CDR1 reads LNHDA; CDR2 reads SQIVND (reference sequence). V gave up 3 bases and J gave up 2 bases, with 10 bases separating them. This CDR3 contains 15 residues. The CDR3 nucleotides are TGTGCCAGTAGTATGCGCCGGGAAAACACCGGGGAGCTGTTTTTT. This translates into CASSMRRENTGELFF.

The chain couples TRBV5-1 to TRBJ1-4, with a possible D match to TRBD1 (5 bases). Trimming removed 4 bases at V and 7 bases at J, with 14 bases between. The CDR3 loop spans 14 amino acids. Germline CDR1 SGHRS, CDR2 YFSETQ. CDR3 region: CASSRDSSSEKLFF. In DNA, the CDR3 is TGCGCCAGCAGCAGAGACAGCAGCAGTGAAAAACTGTTTTTT.

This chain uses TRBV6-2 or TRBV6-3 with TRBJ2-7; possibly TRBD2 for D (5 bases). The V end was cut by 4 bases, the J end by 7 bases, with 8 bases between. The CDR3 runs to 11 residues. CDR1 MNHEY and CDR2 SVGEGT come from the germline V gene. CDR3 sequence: CASSSPGEQYF. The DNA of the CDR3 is TGTGCCAGCAGTTCTCCGGGGGAGCAGTACTTC.

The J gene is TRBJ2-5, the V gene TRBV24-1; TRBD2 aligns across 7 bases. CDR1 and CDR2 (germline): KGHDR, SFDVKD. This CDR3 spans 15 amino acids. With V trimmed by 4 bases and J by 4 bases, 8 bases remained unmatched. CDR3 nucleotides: TGTGCCACCAGTGACCCCCGGGCGGGGGTAGAGACCCAGTACTTC. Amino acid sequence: CATSDPRAGVETQYF.

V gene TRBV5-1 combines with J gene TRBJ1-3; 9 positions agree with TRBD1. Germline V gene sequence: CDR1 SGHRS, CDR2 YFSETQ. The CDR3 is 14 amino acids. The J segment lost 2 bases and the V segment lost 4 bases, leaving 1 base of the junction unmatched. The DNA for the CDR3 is TGCGCCAGCAGCAGGGACAGGGCTGGAAACACCATATATTTT. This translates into CASSRDRAGNTIYF.

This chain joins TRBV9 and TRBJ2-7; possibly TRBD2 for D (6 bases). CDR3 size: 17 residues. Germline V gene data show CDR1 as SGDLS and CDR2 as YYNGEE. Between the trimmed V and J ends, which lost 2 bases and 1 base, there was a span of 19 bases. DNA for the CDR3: TGTGCCAGCAGCGTCTCCTTGCTAGCGCAGGGATCCTACGAGCAGTACTTC. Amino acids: CASSVSLLAQGSYEQYF. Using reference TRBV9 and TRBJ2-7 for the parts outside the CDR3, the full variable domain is DSGVTQTPKHLITATGQRVTLRCSPRSGDLSVYWYQQSLDQGLQFLIQYYNGEERAKGNILERFSAQQFPDLHSELNLSSLELGDSALYFCASSVSLLAQGSYEQYFGPGTRLTVT.

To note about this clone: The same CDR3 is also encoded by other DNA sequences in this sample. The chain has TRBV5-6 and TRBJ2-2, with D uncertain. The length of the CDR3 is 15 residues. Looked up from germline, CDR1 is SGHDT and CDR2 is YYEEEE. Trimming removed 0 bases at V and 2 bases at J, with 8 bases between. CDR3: CASSLAGVNTGELFF. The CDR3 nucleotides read TGTGCCAGCAGCTTGGCCGGAGTAAACACCGGGGAGCTGTTTTTT. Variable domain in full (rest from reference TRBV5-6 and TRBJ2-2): DAGVTQSPTHLIKTRGQQVTLRCSPKSGHDTVSWYQQALGQGPQFIFQYYEEEERQRGNFPDRFSGHQFPNYSSELNVNALLLGDSALYLCASSLAGVNTGELFFGEGSRLTVL.

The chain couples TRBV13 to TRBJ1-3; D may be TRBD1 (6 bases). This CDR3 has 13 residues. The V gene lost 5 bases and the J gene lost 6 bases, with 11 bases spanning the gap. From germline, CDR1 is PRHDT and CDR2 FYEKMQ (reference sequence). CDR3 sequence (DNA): TGTGCCAGCAGCACGACAGGAGTAAACACCATATATTTT. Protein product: CASSTTGVNTIYF.

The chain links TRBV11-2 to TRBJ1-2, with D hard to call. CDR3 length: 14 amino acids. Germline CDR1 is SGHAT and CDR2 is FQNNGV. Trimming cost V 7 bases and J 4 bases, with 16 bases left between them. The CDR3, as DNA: TGTGCCAGCACCCTAGTCATGTTTGCCTATGGCTACACCTTC. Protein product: CASTLVMFAYGYTF.